Listed below are T cell receptor beta chains from one sample, sequenced in a study of blood T cell repertoires in COVID-19. The repertoire was sequenced with immunoSEQ multiplex PCR; TCRdb's copy has only in-frame clones and lacks some. The sample includes roughly 200,000 clones, under 85% of them seen just once. Sequenced input: peripheral blood. These TCRs come from a woman aged 25 to 45 with COVID-19, enrolled during active disease. Both conserved end residues are part of each CDR3. D genes are given only for firm matches. Where a row states a size, it is once, few, many or the class of an expanded clone; other rows omit it.

J gene: TRBJ2-4; V gene: TRBV5-1; D gene: -; CDR3 length: 14; clone size: -; CDR3 protein: CASSLAQGSDIQYF
J gene: TRBJ1-2; V gene: TRBV28; D gene: TRBD1; CDR3 length: 18; clone size: -; CDR3 protein: CASSSLIGQGAIGYGYTF
J gene: TRBJ2-7; V gene: TRBV7-8; D gene: TRBD2; CDR3 length: 13; clone size: -; CDR3 protein: CASSRLARYEQYF
J gene: TRBJ1-5; V gene: TRBV12-3/TRBV12-4; D gene: -; CDR3 length: 13; clone size: -; CDR3 protein: CASSSGERQPQHF
J gene: TRBJ1-4; V gene: TRBV7-2; D gene: -; CDR3 length: 16; clone size: -; CDR3 protein: CASSLGSGGWGEKLFF
J gene: TRBJ1-5; V gene: TRBV7-2; D gene: -; CDR3 length: 13; clone size: -; CDR3 protein: CASSETGNQPQHF
J gene: TRBJ1-1; V gene: TRBV5-6; D gene: -; CDR3 length: 15; clone size: -; CDR3 protein: CASSLGAPGDTEAFF
J gene: TRBJ1-2; V gene: TRBV30; D gene: -; CDR3 length: 16; clone size: -; CDR3 protein: CAWSVGVGRGLYGYTF
J gene: TRBJ2-1; V gene: TRBV29-1; D gene: -; CDR3 length: 12; clone size: -; CDR3 protein: CSVVRGGNEQFF
J gene: TRBJ1-1; V gene: TRBV11-1; D gene: TRBD1; CDR3 length: 14; clone size: -; CDR3 protein: CASSLNQGANEAFF
J gene: TRBJ2-2; V gene: TRBV5-5; D gene: TRBD2; CDR3 length: 15; clone size: -; CDR3 protein: CASSSGLAGNGELFF
J gene: TRBJ1-3; V gene: TRBV6-5; D gene: -; CDR3 length: 16; clone size: -; CDR3 protein: CASSYGAGRSGNTIYF
J gene: TRBJ1-3; V gene: TRBV3-1/TRBV3-2; D gene: -; CDR3 length: 17; clone size: few; CDR3 protein: CASSQFPTGVSGNTIYF
J gene: TRBJ2-7; V gene: TRBV15; D gene: TRBD2; CDR3 length: 14; clone size: once; CDR3 protein: CATSPWGGANEQYF
J gene: TRBJ1-2; V gene: TRBV7-3; D gene: -; CDR3 length: 15; clone size: -; CDR3 protein: CASSLSAGANYGYTF
J gene: TRBJ2-1; V gene: TRBV19; D gene: -; CDR3 length: 15; clone size: -; CDR3 protein: CASSFAVSSYNEQFF
J gene: TRBJ2-3; V gene: TRBV2; D gene: TRBD2; CDR3 length: 16; clone size: -; CDR3 protein: CASSPTPTREGDTQYF
J gene: TRBJ2-1; V gene: TRBV5-1; D gene: TRBD2; CDR3 length: 15; clone size: -; CDR3 protein: CASSLAGDSYNEQFF
J gene: TRBJ2-5; V gene: TRBV6-2/TRBV6-3; D gene: TRBD1; CDR3 length: 18; clone size: -; CDR3 protein: CASSFLIQSGQALETQYF
J gene: TRBJ1-1; V gene: TRBV4-3; D gene: -; CDR3 length: 14; clone size: -; CDR3 protein: CASSQQVENTEAFF
J gene: TRBJ2-2; V gene: TRBV19; D gene: -; CDR3 length: 15; clone size: -; CDR3 protein: CASSISAANTGELFF
J gene: TRBJ1-2; V gene: TRBV6-1; D gene: -; CDR3 length: 14; clone size: -; CDR3 protein: CASSEPVSTYGYTF
J gene: TRBJ2-5; V gene: TRBV19; D gene: -; CDR3 length: 17; clone size: -; CDR3 protein: CASSLGQPRERWETQYF
J gene: TRBJ2-7; V gene: TRBV6-5; D gene: TRBD2; CDR3 length: 14; clone size: -; CDR3 protein: CASIRWGGSYEQYF
J gene: TRBJ1-1; V gene: TRBV2; D gene: TRBD1; CDR3 length: 14; clone size: -; CDR3 protein: CAGAGQGTNTEAFF
J gene: TRBJ2-3; V gene: TRBV7-8; D gene: -; CDR3 length: 13; clone size: -; CDR3 protein: CASSLRFGDTQYF
J gene: TRBJ2-5; V gene: TRBV11-2; D gene: TRBD1; CDR3 length: 15; clone size: -; CDR3 protein: CASSANRGRWETQYF
J gene: TRBJ1-1; V gene: TRBV27; D gene: TRBD1; CDR3 length: 15; clone size: once; CDR3 protein: CASSPDRTGDEEAFF
J gene: TRBJ2-3; V gene: TRBV29-1; D gene: -; CDR3 length: 15; clone size: -; CDR3 protein: CSVGKLAASTDTQYF
J gene: TRBJ1-2; V gene: TRBV10-3; D gene: -; CDR3 length: 13; clone size: -; CDR3 protein: CAIRLQVGDGYTF
J gene: TRBJ2-1; V gene: TRBV7-3; D gene: -; CDR3 length: 13; clone size: -; CDR3 protein: CASSSGLEAEQFF
J gene: TRBJ1-6; V gene: TRBV4-2; D gene: TRBD1; CDR3 length: 17; clone size: -; CDR3 protein: CASRRTGGSSYNSPLHF
J gene: TRBJ2-1; V gene: TRBV7-2; D gene: TRBD2; CDR3 length: 15; clone size: -; CDR3 protein: CASSSFAGGHNEQFF
J gene: TRBJ1-1; V gene: TRBV27; D gene: TRBD1; CDR3 length: 14; clone size: -; CDR3 protein: CASRLGGPNTEAFF
J gene: TRBJ2-7; V gene: TRBV19; D gene: TRBD1; CDR3 length: 15; clone size: -; CDR3 protein: CASRYADRGTYEQYF
J gene: TRBJ2-3; V gene: TRBV5-1; D gene: TRBD2; CDR3 length: 15; clone size: -; CDR3 protein: CASSSQIAGGDTQYF
J gene: TRBJ2-7; V gene: TRBV2; D gene: TRBD2; CDR3 length: 15; clone size: -; CDR3 protein: CASRPRTSGSVEQYF
J gene: TRBJ1-6; V gene: TRBV30; D gene: -; CDR3 length: 13; clone size: -; CDR3 protein: CAWSDNIDSPLHF
J gene: TRBJ1-6; V gene: TRBV2; D gene: -; CDR3 length: 16; clone size: -; CDR3 protein: CASSEGGSSYNSPLHF
J gene: TRBJ2-2; V gene: TRBV30; D gene: -; CDR3 length: 12; clone size: -; CDR3 protein: CAWMGRTGELFF
J gene: TRBJ1-4; V gene: TRBV7-9; D gene: TRBD1; CDR3 length: 14; clone size: few; CDR3 protein: CASSFGQGEEKLFF
J gene: TRBJ1-2; V gene: TRBV6-6; D gene: -; CDR3 length: 15; clone size: -; CDR3 protein: CASSYSTGDGDGYTF
J gene: TRBJ2-7; V gene: TRBV6-2/TRBV6-3; D gene: TRBD1; CDR3 length: 15; clone size: -; CDR3 protein: CASSSLGRGYYEQYF
J gene: TRBJ1-3; V gene: TRBV11-2; D gene: -; CDR3 length: 14; clone size: -; CDR3 protein: CASSLGTIGNTIYF
J gene: TRBJ1-2; V gene: TRBV28; D gene: TRBD1; CDR3 length: 15; clone size: -; CDR3 protein: CASSPGGAANYGYTF
J gene: TRBJ1-1; V gene: TRBV4-2; D gene: TRBD1; CDR3 length: 14; clone size: -; CDR3 protein: CASRLTGGNTEAFF
J gene: TRBJ1-5; V gene: TRBV9; D gene: -; CDR3 length: 13; clone size: -; CDR3 protein: CASSVSVGWPQHF
J gene: TRBJ1-2; V gene: TRBV5-6; D gene: -; CDR3 length: 15; clone size: -; CDR3 protein: CASSPDAGASYGYTF